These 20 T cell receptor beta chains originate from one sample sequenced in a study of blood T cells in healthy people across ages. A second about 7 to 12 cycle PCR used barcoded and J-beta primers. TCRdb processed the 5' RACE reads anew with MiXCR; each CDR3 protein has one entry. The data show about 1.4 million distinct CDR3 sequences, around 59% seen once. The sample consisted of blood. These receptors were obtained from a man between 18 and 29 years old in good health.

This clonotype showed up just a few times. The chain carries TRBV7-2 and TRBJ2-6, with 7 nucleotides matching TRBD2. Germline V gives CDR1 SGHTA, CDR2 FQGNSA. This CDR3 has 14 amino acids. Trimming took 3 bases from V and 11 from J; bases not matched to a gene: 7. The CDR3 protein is CASSLAGVTDVLTF. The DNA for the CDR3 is TGTGCCAGCAGCTTGGCGGGAGTAACGGACGTCCTGACTTTC.

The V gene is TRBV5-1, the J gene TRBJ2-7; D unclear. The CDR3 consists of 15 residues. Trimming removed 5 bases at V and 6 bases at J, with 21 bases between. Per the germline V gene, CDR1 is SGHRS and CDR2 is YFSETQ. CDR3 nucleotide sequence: TGCGCCAGCAGTGCCGGACGTGAAGTTTTTGGCGAGCAGTACTTC. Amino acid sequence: CASSAGREVFGEQYF.

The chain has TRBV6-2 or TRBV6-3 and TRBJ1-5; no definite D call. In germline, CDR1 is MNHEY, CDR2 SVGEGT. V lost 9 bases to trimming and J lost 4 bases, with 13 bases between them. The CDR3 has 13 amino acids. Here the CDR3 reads CASHWSVNQPQHF. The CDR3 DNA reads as TGTGCCAGTCATTGGTCGGTGAATCAGCCCCAGCATTTT.

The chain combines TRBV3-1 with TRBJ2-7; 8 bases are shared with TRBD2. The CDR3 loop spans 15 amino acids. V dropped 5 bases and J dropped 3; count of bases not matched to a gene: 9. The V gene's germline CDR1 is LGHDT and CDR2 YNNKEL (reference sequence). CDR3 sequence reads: CASSDRLANLYEQYF. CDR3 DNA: TGTGCCAGCAGCGATCGACTAGCGAATCTCTACGAGCAGTACTTC.

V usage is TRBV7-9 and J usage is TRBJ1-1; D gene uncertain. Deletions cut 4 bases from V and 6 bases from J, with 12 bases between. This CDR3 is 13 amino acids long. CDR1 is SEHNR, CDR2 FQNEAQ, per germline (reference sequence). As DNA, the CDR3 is TGTGCCAGCAGCTCATCTCCACCTGCTGAAGCTTTCTTT. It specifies CASSSSPPAEAFF.

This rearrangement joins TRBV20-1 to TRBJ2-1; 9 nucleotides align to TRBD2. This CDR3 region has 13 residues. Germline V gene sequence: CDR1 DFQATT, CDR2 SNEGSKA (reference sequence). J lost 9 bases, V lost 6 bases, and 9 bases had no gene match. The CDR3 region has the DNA TGCAGTGCCCCGGGACTAGCCGTAATTGAGCAGTTCTTC. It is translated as CSAPGLAVIEQFF.

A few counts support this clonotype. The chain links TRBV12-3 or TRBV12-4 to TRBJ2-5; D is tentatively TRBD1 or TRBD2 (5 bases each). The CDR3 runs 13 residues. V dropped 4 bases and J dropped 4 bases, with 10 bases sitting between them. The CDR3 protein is CASSSGAPETQYF. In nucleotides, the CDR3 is TGTGCCAGCAGTTCCGGGGCCCCAGAGACCCAGTACTTC.

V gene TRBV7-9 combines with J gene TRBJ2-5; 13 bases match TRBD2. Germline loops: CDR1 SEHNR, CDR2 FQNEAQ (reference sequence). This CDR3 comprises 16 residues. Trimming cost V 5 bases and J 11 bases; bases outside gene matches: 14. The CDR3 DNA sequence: TGTGCCAGCAGCGTCCTAACTAGCGGGGGGGTAAGTGAGCAGTACTTC. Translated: CASSVLTSGGVSEQYF.

Here the CDR3 DNA reads TGTGCCAGCAGGACTAGCGGGACTAATACGCAGTATTTT. This gives the protein CASRTSGTNTQYF. The V gene is TRBV12-3 or TRBV12-4, the J gene TRBJ2-3, with 11 bases lining up with TRBD2. J lost 7 bases, V lost 6 bases, and 3 bases had no gene match. CDR3 length: 13 residues.

CDR3 in amino acids: CASSQDRRFNEQYF. The CDR3 nucleotides read TGCGCCAGCAGCCAAGATAGGCGTTTCAACGAGCAGTACTTC. The chain links TRBV4-1 to TRBJ2-7; D is unresolved. This CDR3 region has 14 residues. Trimming took 0 bases from V and 5 from J, leaving 11 bases between them. Germline-derived CDR1 and CDR2 are MGHRA and YSYEKL.

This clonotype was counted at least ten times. The CDR3 DNA reads TGCAGTGCTAGCTTGGATACGCAGTATTTT. Amino acid sequence: CSASLDTQYF. The chain is built from TRBV20-1 and TRBJ2-3; D not resolved. Germline assignment: CDR1 DFQATT and CDR2 SNEGSKA (reference sequence). The CDR3 sequence is 10 residues long. The V end was cut by 3 bases, the J end by 6 bases, with 4 bases between.

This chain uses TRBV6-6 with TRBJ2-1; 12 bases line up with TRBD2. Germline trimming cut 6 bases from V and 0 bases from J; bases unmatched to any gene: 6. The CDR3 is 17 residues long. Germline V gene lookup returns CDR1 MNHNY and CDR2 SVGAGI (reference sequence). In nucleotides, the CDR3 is TGTGCCAGCAGGTCCCTAGCGGGAGGGCCCTCCTACAATGAGCAGTTCTTC. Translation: CASRSLAGGPSYNEQFF.

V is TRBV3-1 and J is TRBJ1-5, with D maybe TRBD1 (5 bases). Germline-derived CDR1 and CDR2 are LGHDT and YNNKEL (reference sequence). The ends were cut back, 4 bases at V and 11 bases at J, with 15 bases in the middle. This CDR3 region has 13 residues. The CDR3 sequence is CASSRKGSQAQHF. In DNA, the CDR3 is TGTGCCAGCAGCCGGAAGGGGTCTCAAGCCCAGCATTTT.

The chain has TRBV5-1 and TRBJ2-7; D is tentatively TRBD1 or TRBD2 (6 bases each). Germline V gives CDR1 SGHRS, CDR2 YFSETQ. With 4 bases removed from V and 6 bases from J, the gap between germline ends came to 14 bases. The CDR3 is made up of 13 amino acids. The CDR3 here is CASSGTGTGEQYF. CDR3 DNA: TGCGCCAGCAGCGGCACAGGGACTGGCGAGCAGTACTTC.

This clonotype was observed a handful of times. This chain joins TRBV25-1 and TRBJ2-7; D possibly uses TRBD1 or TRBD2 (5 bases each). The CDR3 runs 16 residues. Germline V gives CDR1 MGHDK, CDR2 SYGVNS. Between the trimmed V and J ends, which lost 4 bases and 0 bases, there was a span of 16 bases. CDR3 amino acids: CASSAGQGGSSYEQYF. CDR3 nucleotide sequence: TGTGCCAGCAGTGCGGGGCAGGGTGGTAGCTCCTACGAGCAGTACTTC.

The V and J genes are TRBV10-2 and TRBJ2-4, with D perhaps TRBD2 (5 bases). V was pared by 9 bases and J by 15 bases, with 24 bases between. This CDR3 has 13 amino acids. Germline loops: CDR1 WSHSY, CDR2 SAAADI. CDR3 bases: TGCGCCAGTGGAGGCGACATCTTCAGAAGCGGGTACTTC. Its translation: CASGGDIFRSGYF.

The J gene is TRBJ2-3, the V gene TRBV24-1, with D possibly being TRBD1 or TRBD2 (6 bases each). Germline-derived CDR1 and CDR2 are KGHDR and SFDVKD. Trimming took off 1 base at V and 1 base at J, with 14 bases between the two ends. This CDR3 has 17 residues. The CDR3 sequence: CATSDLQGSGGTDTQYF. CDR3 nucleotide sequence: TGTGCCACCAGTGATTTACAGGGATCGGGGGGCACAGATACGCAGTATTTT.

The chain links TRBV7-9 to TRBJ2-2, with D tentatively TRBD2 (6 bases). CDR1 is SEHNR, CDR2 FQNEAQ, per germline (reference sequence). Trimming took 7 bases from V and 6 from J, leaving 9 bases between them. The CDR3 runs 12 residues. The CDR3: CASMGRPGELFF. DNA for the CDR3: TGTGCCAGCATGGGGAGGCCCGGGGAGCTGTTTTTT.

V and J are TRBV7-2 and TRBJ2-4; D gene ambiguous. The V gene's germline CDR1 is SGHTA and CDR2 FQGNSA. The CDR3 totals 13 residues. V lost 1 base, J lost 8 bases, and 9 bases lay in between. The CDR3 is CASSLVDRDIQYF. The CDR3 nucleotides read TGTGCCAGCAGCTTAGTAGATAGGGACATTCAGTACTTC.

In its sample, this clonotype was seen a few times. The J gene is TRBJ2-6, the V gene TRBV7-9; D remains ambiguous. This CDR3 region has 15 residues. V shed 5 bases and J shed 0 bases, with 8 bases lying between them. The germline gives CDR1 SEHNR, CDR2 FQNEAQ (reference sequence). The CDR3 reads CASSLPASGANVLTF. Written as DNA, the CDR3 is TGTGCCAGCAGCCTTCCAGCCTCTGGGGCCAACGTCCTGACTTTC.